The subject of this entry is one TCR beta chain. Antigen unknown. These data originate in a study of T cells after yellow fever vaccination. Whole-study context: When fractions had low cell numbers, they were prepared with SMART-Seq v4 Ultra Low Input.

TCRdb reanalysed the 5' RACE reads using MiXCR and keeps one entry per CDR3 protein. The repertoire holds 300,000 or so distinct CDR3 sequences, with 6.8% as singletons. Notes on the study in general: Any FACS-sorted repertoire could hold abundant clonotypes that contaminate it from the bulk population.

CDR1 is DFQATT and CDR2 is SNEGSKA in the germline V gene (reference sequence). The J segment lost 4 bases and the V segment lost 6 bases, leaving 10 bases of the junction unmatched. The CDR3 covers 14 residues. The J gene is TRBJ2-7, the V gene TRBV20-1, with 9 positions matching TRBD1. The sequence was collected from a man aged 18 to 30 who received the YFV17D yellow fever vaccine. The specimen comprised PBMCs, sampled around 45 days after the first yellow fever vaccination. The CDR3 loop reads CSASTGQGLYEQYF. CDR3 in DNA: TGCAGTGCCAGTACGGGACAGGGTCTTTACGAGCAGTACTTC.